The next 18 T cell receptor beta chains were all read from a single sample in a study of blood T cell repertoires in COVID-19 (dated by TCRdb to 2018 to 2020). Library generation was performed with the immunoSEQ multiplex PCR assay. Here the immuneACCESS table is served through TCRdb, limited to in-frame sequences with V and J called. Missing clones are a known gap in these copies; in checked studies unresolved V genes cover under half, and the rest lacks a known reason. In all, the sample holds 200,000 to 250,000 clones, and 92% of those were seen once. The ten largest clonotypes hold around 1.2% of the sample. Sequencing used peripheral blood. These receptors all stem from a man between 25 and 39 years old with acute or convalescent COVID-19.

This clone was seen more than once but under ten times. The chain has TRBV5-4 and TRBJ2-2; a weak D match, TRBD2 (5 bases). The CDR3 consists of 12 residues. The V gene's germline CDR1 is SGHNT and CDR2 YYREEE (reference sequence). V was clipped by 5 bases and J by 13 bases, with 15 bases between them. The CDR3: CASSRDYHGLFF. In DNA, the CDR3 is TGTGCCAGCAGTCGAGACTACCACGGGCTGTTTTTT.

The CDR3, as DNA: TGTGCCAGCAGCAAAAGGGACATCTCCGAGCAGTACTTC. Translating gives CASSKRDISEQYF. The chain couples TRBV7-2 to TRBJ2-7, with a weak D call TRBD1 (6 bases). CDR1 is SGHTA, CDR2 FQGNSA, per germline. The length of the CDR3 is 13 residues. Trimming left V 5 bases short and J 6 bases short, with 14 bases between.

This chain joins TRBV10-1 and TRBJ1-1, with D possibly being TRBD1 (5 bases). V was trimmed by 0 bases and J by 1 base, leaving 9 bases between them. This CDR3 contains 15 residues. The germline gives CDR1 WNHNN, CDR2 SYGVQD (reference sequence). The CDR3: CASSESRGGNTEAFF. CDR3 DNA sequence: TGCGCCAGCAGTGAGTCCCGGGGGGGGAACACTGAAGCTTTCTTT.

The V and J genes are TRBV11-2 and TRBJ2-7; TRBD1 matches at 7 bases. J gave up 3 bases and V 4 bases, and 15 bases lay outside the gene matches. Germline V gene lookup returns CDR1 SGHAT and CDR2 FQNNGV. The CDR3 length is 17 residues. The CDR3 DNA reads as TGTGCCAGCAGCTCCATTCGGGACAGTGTATTAATCTACGAGCAGTACTTC. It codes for CASSSIRDSVLIYEQYF.

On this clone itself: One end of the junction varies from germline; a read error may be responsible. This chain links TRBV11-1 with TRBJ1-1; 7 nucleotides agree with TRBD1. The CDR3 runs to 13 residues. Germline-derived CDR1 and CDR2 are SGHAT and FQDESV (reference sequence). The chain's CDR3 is CASGGGPNNEAFF. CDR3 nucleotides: TGTGCCAGCGGAGGGGGCCCCAACAATGAAGCTTTCTTT.

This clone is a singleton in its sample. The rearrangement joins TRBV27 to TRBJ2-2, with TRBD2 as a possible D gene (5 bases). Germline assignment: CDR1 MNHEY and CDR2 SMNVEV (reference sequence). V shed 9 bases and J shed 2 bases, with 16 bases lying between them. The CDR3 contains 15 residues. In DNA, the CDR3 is TGTGCCAGAGTAATGGCTAGCAGAAACACCGGGGAGCTGTTTTTT. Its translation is CARVMASRNTGELFF.

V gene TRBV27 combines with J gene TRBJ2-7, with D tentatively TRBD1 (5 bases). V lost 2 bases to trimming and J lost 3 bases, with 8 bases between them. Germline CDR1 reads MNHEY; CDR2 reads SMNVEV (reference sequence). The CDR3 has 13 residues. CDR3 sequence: CASSLDRYYEQYF. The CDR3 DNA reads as TGTGCCAGCAGTTTAGACAGATACTACGAGCAGTACTTC.

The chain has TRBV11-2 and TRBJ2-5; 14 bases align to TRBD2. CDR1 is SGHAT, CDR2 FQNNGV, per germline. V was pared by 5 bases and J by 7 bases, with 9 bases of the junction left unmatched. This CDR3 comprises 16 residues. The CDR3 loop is CASSPGLAGGLGTQYF. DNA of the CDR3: TGTGCCAGCAGCCCCGGACTAGCGGGGGGTTTAGGGACCCAGTACTTC.

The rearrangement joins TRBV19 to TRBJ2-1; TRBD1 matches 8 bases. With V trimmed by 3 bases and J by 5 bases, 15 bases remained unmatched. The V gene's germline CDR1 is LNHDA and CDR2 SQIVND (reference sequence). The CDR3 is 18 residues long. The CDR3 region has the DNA TGTGCCAGTAGTATCCGGGGGACAGGAAGTCGAAAGAACAATGAGCAGTTCTTC. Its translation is CASSIRGTGSRKNNEQFF.

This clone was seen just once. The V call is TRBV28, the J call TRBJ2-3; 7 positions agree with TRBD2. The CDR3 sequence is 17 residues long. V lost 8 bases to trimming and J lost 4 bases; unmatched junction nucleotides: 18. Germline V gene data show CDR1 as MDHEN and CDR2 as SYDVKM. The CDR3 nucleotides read TGTGCCAGCTCTCAGCGGAAAGCGGGGAACCGCGCAGATACGCAGTATTTT. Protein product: CASSQRKAGNRADTQYF.

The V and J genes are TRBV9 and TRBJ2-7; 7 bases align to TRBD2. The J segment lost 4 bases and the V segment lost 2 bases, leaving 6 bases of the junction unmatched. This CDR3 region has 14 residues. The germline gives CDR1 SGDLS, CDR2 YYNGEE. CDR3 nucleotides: TGTGCCAGCAGCGTCTCCGGGGGGTTATACGAGCAGTACTTC. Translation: CASSVSGGLYEQYF. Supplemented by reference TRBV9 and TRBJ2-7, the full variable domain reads DSGVTQTPKHLITATGQRVTLRCSPRSGDLSVYWYQQSLDQGLQFLIQYYNGEERAKGNILERFSAQQFPDLHSELNLSSLELGDSALYFCASSVSGGLYEQYFGPGTRLTVT.

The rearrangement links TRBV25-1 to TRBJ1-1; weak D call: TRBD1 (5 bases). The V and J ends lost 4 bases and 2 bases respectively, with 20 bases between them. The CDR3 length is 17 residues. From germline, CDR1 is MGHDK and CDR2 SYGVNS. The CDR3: CASSVGRVPTPNTEAFF. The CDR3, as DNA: TGTGCCAGCAGTGTAGGCAGGGTTCCAACTCCCAACACTGAAGCTTTCTTT.

CDR3 DNA: TGTGCCAGTAGTATTACAGGGATCACAGATACGCAGTATTTT. Its translation is CASSITGITDTQYF. The V gene is TRBV19, the J gene TRBJ2-3, with a tentative D call TRBD1 (6 bases). From germline, CDR1 is LNHDA and CDR2 SQIVND (reference sequence). This CDR3 has 14 amino acids. The V gene lost 3 bases and the J gene lost 2 bases, with 9 bases spanning the gap.

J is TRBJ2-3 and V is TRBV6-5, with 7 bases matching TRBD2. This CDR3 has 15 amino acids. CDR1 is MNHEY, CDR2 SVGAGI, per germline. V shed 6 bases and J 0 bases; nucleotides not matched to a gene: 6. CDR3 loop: CASRPWGGSTDTQYF. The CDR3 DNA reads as TGTGCCAGCAGACCTTGGGGGGGAAGCACAGATACGCAGTATTTT.

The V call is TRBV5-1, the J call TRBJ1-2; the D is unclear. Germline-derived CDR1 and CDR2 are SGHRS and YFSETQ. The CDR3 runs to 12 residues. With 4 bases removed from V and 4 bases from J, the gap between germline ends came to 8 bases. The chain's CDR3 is CASSLSFYGYTF. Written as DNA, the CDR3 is TGCGCCAGCAGCCTCTCCTTCTATGGCTACACCTTC.

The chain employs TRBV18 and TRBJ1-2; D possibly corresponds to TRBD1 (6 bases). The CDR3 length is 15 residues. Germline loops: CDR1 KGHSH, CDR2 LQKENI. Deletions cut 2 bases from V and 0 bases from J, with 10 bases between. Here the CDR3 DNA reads TGTGCCAGCTCACCAACTGACAGGCCTAACTATGGCTACACCTTC. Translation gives CASSPTDRPNYGYTF.

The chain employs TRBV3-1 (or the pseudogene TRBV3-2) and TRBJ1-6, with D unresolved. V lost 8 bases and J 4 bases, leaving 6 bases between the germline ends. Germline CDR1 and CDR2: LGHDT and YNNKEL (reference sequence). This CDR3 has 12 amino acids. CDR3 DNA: TGTGCCAGCGGGAGGTATAATTCACCCCTCCACTTT. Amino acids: CASGRYNSPLHF.

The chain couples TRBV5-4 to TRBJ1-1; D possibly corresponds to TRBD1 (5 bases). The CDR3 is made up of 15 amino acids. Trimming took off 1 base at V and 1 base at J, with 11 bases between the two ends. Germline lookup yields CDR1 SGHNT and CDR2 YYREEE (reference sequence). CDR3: CASSLRGLANTEAFF. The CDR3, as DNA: TGTGCCAGCAGCTTGAGGGGTTTGGCGAACACTGAAGCTTTCTTT.